These 22 T cell receptor beta chains were sequenced from one sample in a study of radiotherapy plus CTLA-4 blockade in lung cancer. This table comes from immunoSEQ multiplex PCR, and its TCRdb copy is limited to in-frame clones, with some not included. This table holds roughly 50,000 clones, 60% to 80% found once. The sequenced sample was peripheral blood, obtained from a patient treated with radiotherapy plus ipilimumab. These receptors originate from a human donor with non-small cell lung cancer who had stable disease on radiotherapy plus ipilimumab.

As DNA, the CDR3 is TGTGCCAGCAGTGAATATGGCACCCCAGGGGAAAAACTGTTTTTT. Translation: CASSEYGTPGEKLFF. The chain is built from TRBV6-1 and TRBJ1-4; tentatively, D is TRBD1 (5 bases). The CDR3 spans 15 residues. Germline values: CDR1 MNHNS, CDR2 SASEGT. V gave up 2 bases and J gave up 8 bases, with 15 bases separating them.

This clone turned up a few times. The chain links TRBV4-1 to TRBJ1-1; D possibly corresponds to TRBD1 (5 bases). Between the trimmed V and J ends, which lost 1 base and 8 bases, there was a span of 17 bases. The CDR3 loop spans 15 amino acids. Per germline, CDR1 MGHRA and CDR2 YSYEKL. CDR3 DNA sequence: TGCGCCAGCAGCCAAGTGGGACTCTCCTTATCGGAAGCTTTCTTT. This gives the protein CASSQVGLSLSEAFF.

J is TRBJ1-4 and V is TRBV18; D might be TRBD1 (5 bases). V was trimmed by 3 bases and J by 0 bases, leaving 14 bases between them. The CDR3 sequence is 17 residues long. Per germline, CDR1 KGHSH and CDR2 LQKENI. The CDR3, as DNA: TGTGCCAGCTCACCCCAAGAGGTGACAGCAACTAATGAAAAACTGTTTTTT. Translated, it gives CASSPQEVTATNEKLFF.

The CDR3, as DNA: TGTGCCAGCAGCATAACAGGGTACGATGGCTACACCTTC. This translates into CASSITGYDGYTF. This chain links TRBV7-9 with TRBJ1-2, with a tentative D call TRBD1 (6 bases). The CDR3 totals 13 residues. CDR1 is SEHNR and CDR2 is FQNEAQ in the germline V gene (reference sequence). Trimming shortened V by 5 bases and J by 6 bases, and 13 bases separated the two germline ends.

The gene calls are TRBV5-6 and TRBJ1-3, with D possibly being TRBD1 (6 bases). The germline V gene encodes CDR1 SGHDT and CDR2 YYEEEE. The V and J ends lost 2 bases and 6 bases respectively, with 21 bases between them. This CDR3 region has 17 residues. CDR3 loop: CASSLPSYGRGENTIYF. The CDR3 coding sequence is TGTGCCAGCAGCTTACCCTCGTATGGAAGGGGGGAAAACACCATATATTTT.

This sequence joins TRBV4-2 and TRBJ1-1; a possible D gene is TRBD1 (6 bases). In germline, CDR1 is LGHNA, CDR2 YNFKEQ. The CDR3 consists of 14 residues. V was cut by 4 bases and J by 4 bases, with 13 bases left in between. Here the CDR3 reads CASSPITGLTEAFF. Here the CDR3 DNA reads TGTGCCAGCAGCCCCATCACAGGGCTCACTGAAGCTTTCTTT.

This clone has just a few counts. The chain carries TRBV19 and TRBJ1-4; no definite D call. Germline V lookup: CDR1 LNHDA, CDR2 SQIVND (reference sequence). The V gene lost 4 bases and the J gene lost 13 bases, with 10 bases spanning the gap. This CDR3 has 11 amino acids. The CDR3 DNA sequence: TGTGCCAGTAGTACAGCGGTTGCACTGTTTTTT. Amino acid sequence: CASSTAVALFF.

The chain links TRBV19 to TRBJ2-1; 8 positions agree with TRBD1. Germline CDR1 and CDR2: LNHDA and SQIVND (reference sequence). With 4 bases clipped from V and 4 bases from J, the junction kept 12 bases outside the gene matches. CDR3 length: 17 amino acids. CDR3 region: CASSTELQGGSYNEQFF. The CDR3 region has the DNA TGTGCCAGTAGTACCGAATTACAGGGGGGCTCATACAATGAGCAGTTCTTC.

The rearrangement links TRBV10-3 to TRBJ1-5; a possible D gene is TRBD1 (5 bases). V was clipped by 4 bases and J by 4 bases, with 11 bases between them. The CDR3 consists of 14 residues. Germline CDR1 is ENHRY and CDR2 is SYGVKD. CDR3 sequence reads: CAISGDGVNQPQHF. The CDR3 DNA is TGTGCCATCAGTGGGGACGGAGTAAATCAGCCCCAGCATTTT.

The chain joins TRBV11-2 to TRBJ2-5; D perhaps matches TRBD2 (5 bases). The CDR3 totals 15 residues. Germline CDR1 reads SGHAT; CDR2 reads FQNNGV. V dropped 1 base and J dropped 2 bases, with 11 bases sitting between them. CDR3 sequence (DNA): TGTGCCAGCAGCTTAGCCCTAGGACTTCAAGAGACCCAGTACTTC. It encodes CASSLALGLQETQYF.

Here the CDR3 reads CASSLPGANSNQPQHF. CDR3 in DNA: TGTGCCAGCAGTTTACCAGGGGCTAATAGCAATCAGCCCCAGCATTTT. This chain joins TRBV28 and TRBJ1-5; D possibly corresponds to TRBD1 (6 bases). This CDR3 spans 16 amino acids. V was trimmed by 2 bases and J by 0 bases, leaving 11 bases between them. Germline V gene lookup returns CDR1 MDHEN and CDR2 SYDVKM.

The gene calls are TRBV10-3 and TRBJ2-1, with unresolved D. Germline V gene lookup returns CDR1 ENHRY and CDR2 SYGVKD. CDR3 length equals 11 residues. V lost 3 bases and J 10 bases, leaving 7 bases between the germline ends. In DNA form, the CDR3 reads TGTGCCATCAGTGACCCGACGGAGCAGTTCTTC. This sequence encodes CAISDPTEQFF.

This chain links TRBV7-6 with TRBJ2-1; D is possibly TRBD2 (6 bases). Germline V gene sequence: CDR1 SGHVS, CDR2 FNYEAQ. This CDR3 comprises 14 residues. V was clipped by 5 bases and J by 4 bases, with 12 bases between them. The CDR3 sequence is CASSPRGTYNEQFF. DNA for the CDR3: TGTGCCAGCAGCCCCCGGGGGACTTACAATGAGCAGTTCTTC.

The V and J genes are TRBV6-5 and TRBJ2-5; TRBD2 aligns across 8 bases. Trimming took 9 bases from V and 2 from J; bases not matched to a gene: 5. CDR1 is MNHEY, CDR2 SVGAGI, per germline. The CDR3 is 13 amino acids. The CDR3 loop reads CASARGGQETQYF. The CDR3 DNA reads as TGTGCCAGTGCCCGGGGGGGTCAAGAGACCCAGTACTTC.

CDR3 amino acids: CASSFNGGNYGYTF. DNA for the CDR3: TGTGCCAGCAGCTTCAACGGGGGTAACTATGGCTACACCTTC. The V call is TRBV5-4, the J call TRBJ1-2, with a weak D call TRBD1 (5 bases). V was trimmed by 2 bases and J by 1 base, leaving 9 bases between them. CDR1 is SGHNT, CDR2 YYREEE, per germline (reference sequence). The CDR3 length is 14 residues.

The rearrangement joins TRBV19 to TRBJ2-1; TRBD2 matches at 12 bases. In germline, CDR1 is LNHDA, CDR2 SQIVND (reference sequence). This CDR3 has 19 residues. V was clipped by 4 bases and J by 5 bases; unmatched bases: 15. CDR3 nucleotides: TGTGCCAGTAGTACCGCAGCTAGCGGGGGGGCGGGAGTCGACAATGAGCAGTTCTTC. It yields the protein CASSTAASGGAGVDNEQFF. The full variable domain, its missing parts supplied by reference TRBV19 and TRBJ2-1, is DGGITQSPKYLFRKEGQNVTLSCEQNLNHDAMYWYRQDPGQGLRLIYYSQIVNDFQKGDIAEGYSVSREKKESFPLTVTSAQKNPTAFYLCASSTAASGGAGVDNEQFFGPGTRLTVL.

This clone was counted only a few times. This chain uses TRBV12-5 with TRBJ1-3; the D is unclear. The CDR3 contains 15 residues. V was pared by 0 bases and J by 4 bases, with 10 bases between. Germline V lookup: CDR1 LGHNT, CDR2 FRNRAP. CDR3 region: CASGLVAARGNTIYF. For the CDR3, the DNA is TGTGCTAGTGGTTTGGTGGCAGCCCGAGGAAACACCATATATTTT. Combining the CDR3 with reference TRBV12-5 and TRBJ1-3 gives the whole variable domain DARVTQTPRHKVTEMGQEVTMRCQPILGHNTVFWYRQTMMQGLELLAYFRNRAPLDDSGMPKDRFSAEMPDATLATLKIQPSEPRDSAVYFCASGLVAARGNTIYFGEGSWLTVV.

J is TRBJ1-6 and V is TRBV11-1, with D possibly TRBD1 on 6 matching bases. The CDR3 has 15 amino acids. Looked up from germline, CDR1 is SGHAT and CDR2 is FQDESV (reference sequence). Trimming shortened V by 1 base and J by 7 bases, and 11 bases separated the two germline ends. The CDR3 sequence: CASSLVAGENSPLHF. The CDR3 coding sequence is TGTGCCAGCAGCTTAGTCGCAGGGGAAAATTCACCCCTCCACTTT.

The chain carries TRBV18 and TRBJ1-6; D gene ambiguous. V gave up 6 bases and J gave up 0 bases, with 6 bases separating them. This CDR3 contains 14 residues. Germline CDR1 reads KGHSH; CDR2 reads LQKENI. The chain's CDR3 is CASSRISYNSPLHF. Written as DNA, the CDR3 is TGTGCCAGCTCTCGTATCTCCTATAATTCACCCCTCCACTTT.

The chain couples TRBV29-1 to TRBJ2-1; tentatively, D is TRBD2 (6 bases). The CDR3 extends over 16 amino acids. Germline values: CDR1 SQVTM, CDR2 ANQGSEA. V was pared by 0 bases and J by 7 bases, with 19 bases between. For the CDR3, the DNA is TGCAGCGTTGAAGAACCGGGCCCCCGAGGGAGGAATGAGCAGTTCTTC. It translates to CSVEEPGPRGRNEQFF.

This rearrangement joins TRBV27 to TRBJ1-2, with D unresolved. V was clipped by 6 bases and J by 0 bases, with 11 bases between them. Germline CDR1 and CDR2: MNHEY and SMNVEV (reference sequence). The CDR3 sequence is 14 residues long. CDR3 sequence (DNA): TGTGCCAGCAGCCTACGGAGATCTAACTATGGCTACACCTTC. It is translated as CASSLRRSNYGYTF.

The rearrangement links TRBV9 to TRBJ1-6; a weak D match, TRBD1 (5 bases). The CDR3 contains 15 residues. Per germline, CDR1 SGDLS and CDR2 YYNGEE. V gave up 0 bases and J gave up 8 bases, with 12 bases separating them. The CDR3 region is CASSVDQGPDSPLHF. The CDR3 region has the DNA TGTGCCAGCAGCGTAGACCAGGGTCCGGATTCACCCCTCCACTTT.